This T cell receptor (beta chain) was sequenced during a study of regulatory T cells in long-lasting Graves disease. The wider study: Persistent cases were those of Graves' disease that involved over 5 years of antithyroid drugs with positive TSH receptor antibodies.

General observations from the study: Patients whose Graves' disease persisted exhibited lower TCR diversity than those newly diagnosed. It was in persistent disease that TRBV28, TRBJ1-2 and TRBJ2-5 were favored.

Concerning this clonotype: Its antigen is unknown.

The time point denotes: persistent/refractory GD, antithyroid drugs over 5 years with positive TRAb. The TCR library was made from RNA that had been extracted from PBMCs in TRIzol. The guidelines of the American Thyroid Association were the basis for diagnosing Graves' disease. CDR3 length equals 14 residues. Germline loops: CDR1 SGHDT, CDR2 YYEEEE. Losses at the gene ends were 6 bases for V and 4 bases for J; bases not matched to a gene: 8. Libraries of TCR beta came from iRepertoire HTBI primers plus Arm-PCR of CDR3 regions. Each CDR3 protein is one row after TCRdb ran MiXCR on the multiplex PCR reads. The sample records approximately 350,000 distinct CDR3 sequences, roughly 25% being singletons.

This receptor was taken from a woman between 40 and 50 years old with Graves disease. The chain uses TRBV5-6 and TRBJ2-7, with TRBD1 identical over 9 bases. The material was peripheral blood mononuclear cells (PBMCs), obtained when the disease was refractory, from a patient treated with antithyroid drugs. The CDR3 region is CASNNLGQGYEQYF. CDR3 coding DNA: TGTGCCAGCAACAACCTGGGACAGGGATACGAGCAGTACTTC.